The present entry profiles one T cell receptor beta chain with its context. Study processing details: Amplification with reference gene primers provided the estimates of nucleated cell counts. Generated by immunoSEQ multiplex PCR, the TCRdb table keeps only in-frame clones and is missing some. V and J calls and clone size follow that table, whereas D and trimming were derived from the DNA. The data hold some 42,000 clones, with about 85% observed a single time. The ends were cut back, 0 bases at V and 0 bases at J, with 9 bases in the middle. Germline V CDR1 and CDR2: SGHRS, YFSETQ. The CDR3 contains 16 residues. This sample was included in a study of blood T cell repertoires in COVID-19. Study background: From the United States, Italy and Spain came samples of acute and convalescent COVID-19. From T cells, B-cell-depleted T cells, or PBMCs came the material, which was cDNA or gDNA.

Sequencing input: peripheral blood. V and J are TRBV5-1 and TRBJ2-2, with D possibly TRBD1 on 5 matching bases. This receptor was taken from a human donor in a cohort sampled during active COVID-19. CDR3 sequence: CASSLVDSSNTGELFF. In nucleotides, the CDR3 is TGCGCCAGCAGCTTGGTAGACAGCTCGAACACCGGGGAGCTGTTTTTT.